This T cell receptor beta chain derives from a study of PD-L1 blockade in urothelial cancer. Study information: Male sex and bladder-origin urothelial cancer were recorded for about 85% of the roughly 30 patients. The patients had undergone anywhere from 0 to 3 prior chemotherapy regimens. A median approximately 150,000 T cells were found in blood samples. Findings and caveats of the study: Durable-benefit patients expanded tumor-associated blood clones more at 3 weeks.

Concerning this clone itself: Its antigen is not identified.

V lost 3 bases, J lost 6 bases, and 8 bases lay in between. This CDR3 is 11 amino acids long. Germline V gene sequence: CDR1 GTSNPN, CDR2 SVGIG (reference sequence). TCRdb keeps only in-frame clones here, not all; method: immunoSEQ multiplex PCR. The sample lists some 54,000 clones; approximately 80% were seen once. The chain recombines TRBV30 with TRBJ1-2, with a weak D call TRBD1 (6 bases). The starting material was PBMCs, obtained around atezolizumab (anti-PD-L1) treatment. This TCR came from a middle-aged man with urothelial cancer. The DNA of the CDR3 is TGTGCCTGGAGAGGGGGTAATGGCTACACCTTC. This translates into CAWRGGNGYTF.